This TCR beta chain derives from a study of T cells in Graves' hyperthyroidism and ophthalmopathy. Researchers took RNA transcripts and amplified the TCR beta CDR3 regions from them. First-round RT-PCR targeting the TCR CDR3 was performed with the HTBI primer set. TCRdb itself ran the multiplex PCR reads through MiXCR, one entry per CDR3 protein. The table has about 520,000 distinct CDR3 sequences, around a quarter seen once. The CDR3 extends over 14 amino acids. Trimming stripped 5 bases from V and 5 bases from J, with 16 bases between. Looked up from germline, CDR1 is MNHEY and CDR2 is SVGEGT. This clonotype was seen repeatedly, ten times or more.

Sequenced sample: blood. The sequence came from a woman in her 30s with Graves' ophthalmopathy. The chain carries TRBV6-2 or TRBV6-3 and TRBJ2-7; TRBD1 is a possible D gene (6 bases). DNA of the CDR3: TGTGCCAGCAGTGATACGGTGAGGGGGAACGAGCAGTACTTC. Amino acids: CASSDTVRGNEQYF.